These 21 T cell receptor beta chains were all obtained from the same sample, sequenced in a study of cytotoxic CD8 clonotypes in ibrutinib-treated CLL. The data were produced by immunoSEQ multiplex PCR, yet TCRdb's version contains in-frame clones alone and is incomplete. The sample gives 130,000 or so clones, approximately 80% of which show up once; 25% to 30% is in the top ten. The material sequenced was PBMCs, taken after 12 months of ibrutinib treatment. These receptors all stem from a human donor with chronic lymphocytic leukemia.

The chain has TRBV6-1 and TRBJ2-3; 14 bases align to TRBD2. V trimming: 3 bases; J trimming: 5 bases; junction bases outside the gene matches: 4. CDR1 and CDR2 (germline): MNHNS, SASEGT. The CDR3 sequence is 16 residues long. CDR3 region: CASSDAGTSGRDTQYF. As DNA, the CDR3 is TGTGCCAGCAGTGACGCCGGGACTAGCGGGAGAGATACGCAGTATTTT.

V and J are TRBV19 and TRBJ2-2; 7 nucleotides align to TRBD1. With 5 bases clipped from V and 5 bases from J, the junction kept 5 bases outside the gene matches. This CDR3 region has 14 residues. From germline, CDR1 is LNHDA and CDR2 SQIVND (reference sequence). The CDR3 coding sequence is TGTGCCAGTAGTTACAGGGGTGGTACCGGGGAGCTGTTTTTT. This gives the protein CASSYRGGTGELFF.

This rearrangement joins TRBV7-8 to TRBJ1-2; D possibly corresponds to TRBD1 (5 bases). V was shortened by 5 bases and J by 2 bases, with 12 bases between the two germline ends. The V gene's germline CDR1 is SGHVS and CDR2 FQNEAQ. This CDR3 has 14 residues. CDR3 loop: CASSLTTGNYGYTF. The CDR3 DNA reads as TGTGCCAGCAGCCTGACCACAGGAAACTATGGCTACACCTTC.

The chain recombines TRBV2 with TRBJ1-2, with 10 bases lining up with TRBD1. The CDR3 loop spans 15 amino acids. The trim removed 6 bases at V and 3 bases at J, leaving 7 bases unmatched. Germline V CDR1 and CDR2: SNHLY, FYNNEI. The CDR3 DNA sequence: TGTGCCAGCAGGCTAAGGGACAGGGGTGACTATGGCTACACCTTC. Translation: CASRLRDRGDYGYTF.

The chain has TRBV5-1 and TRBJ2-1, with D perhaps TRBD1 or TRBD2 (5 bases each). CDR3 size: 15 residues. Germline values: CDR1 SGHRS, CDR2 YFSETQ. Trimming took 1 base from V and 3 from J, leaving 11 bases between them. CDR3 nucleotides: TGCGCCAGCAGCTTGTCCGGGACCCTCTACAATGAGCAGTTCTTC. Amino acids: CASSLSGTLYNEQFF.

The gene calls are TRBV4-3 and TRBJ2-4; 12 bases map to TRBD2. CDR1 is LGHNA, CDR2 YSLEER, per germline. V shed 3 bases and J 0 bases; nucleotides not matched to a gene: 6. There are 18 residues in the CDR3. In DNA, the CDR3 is TGCGCCAGCAGCCATCGACTAGCGGGAGATCCAGCCAAAAACATTCAGTACTTC. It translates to CASSHRLAGDPAKNIQYF.

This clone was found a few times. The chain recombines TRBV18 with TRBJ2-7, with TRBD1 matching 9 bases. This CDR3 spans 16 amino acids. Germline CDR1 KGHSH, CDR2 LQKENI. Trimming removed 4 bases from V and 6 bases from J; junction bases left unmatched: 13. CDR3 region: CASSRYPGTGRGEQYF. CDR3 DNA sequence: TGTGCCAGCTCACGTTACCCCGGGACAGGGCGAGGCGAGCAGTACTTC. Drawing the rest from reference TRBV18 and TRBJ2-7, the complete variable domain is NAGVMQNPRHLVRRRGQEARLRCSPMKGHSHVYWYRQLPEEGLKFMVYLQKENIIDESGMPKERFSAEFPKEGPSILRIQQVVRGDSAAYFCASSRYPGTGRGEQYFGPGTRLTVT.

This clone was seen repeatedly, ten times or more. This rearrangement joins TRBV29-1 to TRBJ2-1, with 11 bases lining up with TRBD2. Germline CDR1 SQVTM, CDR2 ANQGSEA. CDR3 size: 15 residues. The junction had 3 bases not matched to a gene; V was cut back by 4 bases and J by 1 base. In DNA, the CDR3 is TGCAGCGTTGTGGCTAGCGGGAGGTCCTACAATGAGCAGTTCTTC. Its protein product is CSVVASGRSYNEQFF.

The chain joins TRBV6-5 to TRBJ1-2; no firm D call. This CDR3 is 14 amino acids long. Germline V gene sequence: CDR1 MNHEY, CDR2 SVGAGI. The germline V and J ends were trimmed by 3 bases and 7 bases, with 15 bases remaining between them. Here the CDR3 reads CASSYSPSTLGYTF. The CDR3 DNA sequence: TGTGCCAGCAGTTATAGCCCATCCACCCTTGGCTACACCTTC.

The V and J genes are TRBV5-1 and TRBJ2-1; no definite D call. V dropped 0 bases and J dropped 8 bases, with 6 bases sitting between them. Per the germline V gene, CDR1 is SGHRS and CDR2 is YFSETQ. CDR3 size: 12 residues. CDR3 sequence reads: CASSLVWDEQFF. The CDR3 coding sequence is TGCGCCAGCAGCTTGGTCTGGGATGAGCAGTTCTTC.

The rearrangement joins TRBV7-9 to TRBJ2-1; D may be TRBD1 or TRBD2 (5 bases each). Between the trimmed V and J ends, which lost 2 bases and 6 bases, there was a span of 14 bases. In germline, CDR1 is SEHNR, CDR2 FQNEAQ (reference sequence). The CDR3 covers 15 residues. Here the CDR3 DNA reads TGTGCCAGCAGCTTATGGTTGAGGGGTAGCAATGAGCAGTTCTTC. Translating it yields CASSLWLRGSNEQFF.

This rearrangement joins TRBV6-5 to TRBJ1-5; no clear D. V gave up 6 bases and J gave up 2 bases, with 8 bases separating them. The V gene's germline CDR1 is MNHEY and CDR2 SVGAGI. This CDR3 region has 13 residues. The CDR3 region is CASSPRGNQPQHF. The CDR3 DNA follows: TGTGCCAGCAGCCCCCGGGGCAATCAGCCCCAGCATTTT.

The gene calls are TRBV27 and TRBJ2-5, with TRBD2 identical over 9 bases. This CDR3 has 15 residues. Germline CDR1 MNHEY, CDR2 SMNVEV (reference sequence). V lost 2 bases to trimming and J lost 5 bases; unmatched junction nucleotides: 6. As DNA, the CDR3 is TGTGCCAGCAGTTTAGTAGCGGGAGCTCGGGAGACCCAGTACTTC. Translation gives CASSLVAGARETQYF.

The CDR3 nucleotides read TGTGCCAGCAGCGTAGGCGGGAGTATCACAGATACGCAGTATTTT. It yields the protein CASSVGGSITDTQYF. V usage is TRBV9 and J usage is TRBJ2-3; TRBD2 matches at 7 bases. The germline gives CDR1 SGDLS, CDR2 YYNGEE. V shed 0 bases, J shed 2 bases, and the junction held 3 bases outside the gene matches. The CDR3 length is 15 residues.

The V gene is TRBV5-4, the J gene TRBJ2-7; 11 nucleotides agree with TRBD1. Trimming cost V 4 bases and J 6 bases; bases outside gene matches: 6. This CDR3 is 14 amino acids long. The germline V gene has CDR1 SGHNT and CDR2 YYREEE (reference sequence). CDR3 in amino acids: CASSKDRGLSEQYF. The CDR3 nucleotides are TGTGCCAGCAGCAAGGACAGGGGGCTGAGCGAGCAGTACTTC.

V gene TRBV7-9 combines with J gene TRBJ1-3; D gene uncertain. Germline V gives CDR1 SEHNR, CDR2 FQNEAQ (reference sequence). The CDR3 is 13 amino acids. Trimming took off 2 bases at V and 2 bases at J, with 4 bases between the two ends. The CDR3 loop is CASSLQPGNTIYF. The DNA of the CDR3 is TGTGCCAGCAGCTTACAGCCTGGAAACACCATATATTTT.

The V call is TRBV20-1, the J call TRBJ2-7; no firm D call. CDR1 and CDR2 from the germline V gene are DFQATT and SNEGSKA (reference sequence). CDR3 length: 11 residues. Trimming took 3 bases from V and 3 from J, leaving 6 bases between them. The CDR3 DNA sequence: TGCAGTGCTAGTAACAGCTACGAGCAGTACTTC. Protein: CSASNSYEQYF.

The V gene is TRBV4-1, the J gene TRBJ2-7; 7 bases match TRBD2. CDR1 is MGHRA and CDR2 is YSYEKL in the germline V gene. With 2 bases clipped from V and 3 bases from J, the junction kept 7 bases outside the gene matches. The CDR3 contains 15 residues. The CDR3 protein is CASSQWVGGVYEQYF. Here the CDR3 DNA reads TGCGCCAGCAGCCAATGGGTGGGAGGGGTCTACGAGCAGTACTTC.

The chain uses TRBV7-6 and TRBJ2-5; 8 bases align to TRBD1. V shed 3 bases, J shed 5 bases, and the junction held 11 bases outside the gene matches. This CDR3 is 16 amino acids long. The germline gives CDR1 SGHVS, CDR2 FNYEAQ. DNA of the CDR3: TGTGCCAGCAGCTTTAGTAGCGGACAGGGTTGGGAGACCCAGTACTTC. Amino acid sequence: CASSFSSGQGWETQYF.

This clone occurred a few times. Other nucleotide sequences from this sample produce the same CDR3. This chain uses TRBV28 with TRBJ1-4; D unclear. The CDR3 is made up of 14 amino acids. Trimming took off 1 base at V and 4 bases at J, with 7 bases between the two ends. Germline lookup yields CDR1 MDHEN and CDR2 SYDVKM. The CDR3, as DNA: TGTGCCAGCAGTTTATTTGGGAGTAATGAAAAACTGTTTTTT. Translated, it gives CASSLFGSNEKLFF.

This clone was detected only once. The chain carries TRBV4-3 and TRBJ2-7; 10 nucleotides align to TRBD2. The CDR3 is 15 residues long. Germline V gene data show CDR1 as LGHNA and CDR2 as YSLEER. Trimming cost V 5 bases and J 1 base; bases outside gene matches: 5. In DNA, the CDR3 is TGCGCCAGCAGCTCTAGCGGGAGTGGTTCCTACGAGCAGTACTTC. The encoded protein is CASSSSGSGSYEQYF.